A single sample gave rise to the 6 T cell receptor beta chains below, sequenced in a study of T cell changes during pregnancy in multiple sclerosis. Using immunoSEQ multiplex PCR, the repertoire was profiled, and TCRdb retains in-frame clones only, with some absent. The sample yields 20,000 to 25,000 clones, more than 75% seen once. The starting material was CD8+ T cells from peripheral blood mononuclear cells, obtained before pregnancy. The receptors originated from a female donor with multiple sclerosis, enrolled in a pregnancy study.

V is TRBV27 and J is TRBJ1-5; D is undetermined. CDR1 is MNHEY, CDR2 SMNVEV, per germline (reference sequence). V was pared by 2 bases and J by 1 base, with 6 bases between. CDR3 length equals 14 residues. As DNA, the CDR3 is TGTGCCAGCAGTTTACGGGGAAGCAATCAGCCCCAGCATTTT. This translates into CASSLRGSNQPQHF.

CDR3 sequence (DNA): TGTGCCAGTAGTACAGGCAGTCCGAACTATGGCTACACCTTC. It yields the protein CASSTGSPNYGYTF. The chain couples TRBV19 to TRBJ1-2; D gene uncertain. The germline gives CDR1 LNHDA, CDR2 SQIVND (reference sequence). V lost 4 bases, J lost 2 bases, and 11 bases lay in between. The CDR3 has 14 residues.

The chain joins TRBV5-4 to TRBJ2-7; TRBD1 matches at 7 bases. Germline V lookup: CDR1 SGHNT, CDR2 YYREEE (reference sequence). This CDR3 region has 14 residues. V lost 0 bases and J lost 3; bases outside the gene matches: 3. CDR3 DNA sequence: TGTGCCAGCAGCTTGGGGGACAGAAACTACGAGCAGTACTTC. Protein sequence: CASSLGDRNYEQYF.

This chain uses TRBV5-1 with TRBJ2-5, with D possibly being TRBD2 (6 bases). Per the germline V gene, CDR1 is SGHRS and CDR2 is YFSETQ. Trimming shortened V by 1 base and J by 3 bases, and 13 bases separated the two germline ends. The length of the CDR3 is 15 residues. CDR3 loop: CASSLKREREETQYF. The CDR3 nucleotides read TGCGCCAGCAGCTTGAAACGGGAGCGGGAAGAGACCCAGTACTTC.

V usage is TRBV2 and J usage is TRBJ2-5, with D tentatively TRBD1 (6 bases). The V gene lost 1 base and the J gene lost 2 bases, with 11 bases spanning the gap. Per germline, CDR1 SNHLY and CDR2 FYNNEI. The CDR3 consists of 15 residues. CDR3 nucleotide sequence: TGTGCCAGCAGTGAAGGGGGGCGGAAACAAGAGACCCAGTACTTC. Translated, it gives CASSEGGRKQETQYF.

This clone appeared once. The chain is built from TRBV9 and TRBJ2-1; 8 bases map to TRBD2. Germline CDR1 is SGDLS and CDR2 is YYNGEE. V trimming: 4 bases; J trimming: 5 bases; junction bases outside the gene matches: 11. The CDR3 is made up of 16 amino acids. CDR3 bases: TGTGCCAGCAGCCTAAGCGCAGCGGGAGACCACAATGAGCAGTTCTTC. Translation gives CASSLSAAGDHNEQFF.